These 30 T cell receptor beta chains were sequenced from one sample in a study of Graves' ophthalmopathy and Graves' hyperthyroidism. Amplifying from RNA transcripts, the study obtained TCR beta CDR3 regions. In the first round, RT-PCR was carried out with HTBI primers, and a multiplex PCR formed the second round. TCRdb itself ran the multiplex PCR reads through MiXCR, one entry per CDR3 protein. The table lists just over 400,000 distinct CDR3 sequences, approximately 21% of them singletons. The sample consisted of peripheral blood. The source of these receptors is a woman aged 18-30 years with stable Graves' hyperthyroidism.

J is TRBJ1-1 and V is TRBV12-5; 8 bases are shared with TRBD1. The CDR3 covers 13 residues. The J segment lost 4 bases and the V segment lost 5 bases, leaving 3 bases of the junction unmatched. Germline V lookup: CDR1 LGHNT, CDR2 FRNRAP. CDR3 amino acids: CASGLTGGTEAFF. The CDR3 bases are TGTGCTAGTGGTCTCACAGGGGGCACTGAAGCTTTCTTT. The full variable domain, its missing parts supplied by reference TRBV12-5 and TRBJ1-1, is DARVTQTPRHKVTEMGQEVTMRCQPILGHNTVFWYRQTMMQGLELLAYFRNRAPLDDSGMPKDRFSAEMPDATLATLKIQPSEPRDSAVYFCASGLTGGTEAFFGQGTRLTVV.

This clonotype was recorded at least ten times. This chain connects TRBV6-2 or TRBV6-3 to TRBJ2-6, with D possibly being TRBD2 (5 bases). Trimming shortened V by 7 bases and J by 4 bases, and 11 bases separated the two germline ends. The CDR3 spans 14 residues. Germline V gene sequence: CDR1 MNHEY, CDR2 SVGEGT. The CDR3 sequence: CASKDYEGANVLTF. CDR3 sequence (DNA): TGTGCCAGCAAAGACTACGAGGGGGCCAACGTCCTGACTTTC.

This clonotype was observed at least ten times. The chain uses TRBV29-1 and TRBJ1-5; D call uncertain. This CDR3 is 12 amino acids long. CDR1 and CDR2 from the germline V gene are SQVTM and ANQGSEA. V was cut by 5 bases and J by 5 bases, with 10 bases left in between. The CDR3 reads CSVKHLDQPQHF. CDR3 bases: TGCAGCGTTAAACACCTAGATCAGCCCCAGCATTTT.

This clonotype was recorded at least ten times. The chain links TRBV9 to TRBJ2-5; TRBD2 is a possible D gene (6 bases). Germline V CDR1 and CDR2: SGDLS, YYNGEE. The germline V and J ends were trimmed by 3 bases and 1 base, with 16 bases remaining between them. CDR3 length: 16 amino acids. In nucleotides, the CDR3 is TGTGCCAGCAGCGCCTTTACGGTCGGGGGCCAAGAGACCCAGTACTTC. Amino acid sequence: CASSAFTVGGQETQYF.

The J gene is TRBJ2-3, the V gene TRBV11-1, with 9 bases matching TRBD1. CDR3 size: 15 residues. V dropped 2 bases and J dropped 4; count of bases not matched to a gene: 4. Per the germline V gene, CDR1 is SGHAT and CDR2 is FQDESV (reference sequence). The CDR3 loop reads CASSLWDRAADTQYF. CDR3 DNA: TGTGCCAGCAGCTTATGGGACAGGGCGGCAGATACGCAGTATTTT.

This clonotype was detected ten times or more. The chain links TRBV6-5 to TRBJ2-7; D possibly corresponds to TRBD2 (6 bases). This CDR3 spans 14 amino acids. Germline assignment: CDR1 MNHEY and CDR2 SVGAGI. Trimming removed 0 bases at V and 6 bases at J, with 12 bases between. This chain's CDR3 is CASSYSPYGGEQYF. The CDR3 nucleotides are TGTGCCAGCAGTTACTCGCCCTACGGGGGCGAGCAGTACTTC.

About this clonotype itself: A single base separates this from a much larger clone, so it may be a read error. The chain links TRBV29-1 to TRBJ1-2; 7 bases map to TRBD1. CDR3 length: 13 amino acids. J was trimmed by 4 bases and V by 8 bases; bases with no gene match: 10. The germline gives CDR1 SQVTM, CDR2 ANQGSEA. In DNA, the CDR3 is TGCAGCACTGATCGGACAGGTACCTATGGCTACACCTTC. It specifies CSTDRTGTYGYTF.

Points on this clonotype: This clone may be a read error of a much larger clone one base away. The DNA for the CDR3 is TGCAGTGCTGACCGGGACGACTTTGGCCACACCTTC. Translated: CSADRDDFGHTF. The chain joins TRBV20-1 to TRBJ1-2, with D perhaps TRBD1 (5 bases). Per the germline V gene, CDR1 is DFQATT and CDR2 is SNEGSKA (reference sequence). This CDR3 is 12 amino acids long.

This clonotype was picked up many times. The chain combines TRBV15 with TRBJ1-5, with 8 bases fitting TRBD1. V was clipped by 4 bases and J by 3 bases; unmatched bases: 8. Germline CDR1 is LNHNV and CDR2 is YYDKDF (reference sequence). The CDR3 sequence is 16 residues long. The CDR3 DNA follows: TGTGCCACCAGCAACGTCAGGGGGCTACCCAATCAGCCCCAGCATTTT. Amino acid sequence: CATSNVRGLPNQPQHF.

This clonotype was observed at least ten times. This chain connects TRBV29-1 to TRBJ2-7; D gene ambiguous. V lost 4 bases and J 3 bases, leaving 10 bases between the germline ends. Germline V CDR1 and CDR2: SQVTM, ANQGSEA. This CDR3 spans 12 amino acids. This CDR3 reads CSVAHDIYEQYF. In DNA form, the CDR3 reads TGCAGCGTTGCCCACGACATCTACGAGCAGTACTTC.

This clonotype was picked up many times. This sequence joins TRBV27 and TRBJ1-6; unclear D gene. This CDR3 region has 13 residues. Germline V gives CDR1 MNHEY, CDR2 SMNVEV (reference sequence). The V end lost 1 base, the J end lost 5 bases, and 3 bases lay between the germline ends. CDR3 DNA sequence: TGTGCCAGCAGTTTATGGAATAATTCACCCCTCCACTTT. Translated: CASSLWNNSPLHF.

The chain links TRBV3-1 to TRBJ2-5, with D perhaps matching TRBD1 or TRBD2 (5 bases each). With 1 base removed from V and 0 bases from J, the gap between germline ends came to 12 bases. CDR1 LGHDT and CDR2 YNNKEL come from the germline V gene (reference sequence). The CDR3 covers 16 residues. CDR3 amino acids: CASSQGRWGHQETQYF. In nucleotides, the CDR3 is TGTGCCAGCAGCCAAGGGCGCTGGGGACACCAAGAGACCCAGTACTTC.

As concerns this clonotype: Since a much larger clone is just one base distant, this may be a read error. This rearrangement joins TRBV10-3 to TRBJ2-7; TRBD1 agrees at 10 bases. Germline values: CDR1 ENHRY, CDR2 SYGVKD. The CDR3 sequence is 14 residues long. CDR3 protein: CSISDGTGAYEQYF. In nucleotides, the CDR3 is TGTTCCATCAGTGATGGGACAGGGGCCTACGAGCAGTACTTC.

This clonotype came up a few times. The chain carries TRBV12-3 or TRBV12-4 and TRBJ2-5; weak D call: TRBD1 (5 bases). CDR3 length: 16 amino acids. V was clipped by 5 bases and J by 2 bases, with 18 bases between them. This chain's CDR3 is CASSKGYTLFQETQYF. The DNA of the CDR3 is TGTGCCAGCAGTAAGGGGTACACGTTATTTCAAGAGACCCAGTACTTC.

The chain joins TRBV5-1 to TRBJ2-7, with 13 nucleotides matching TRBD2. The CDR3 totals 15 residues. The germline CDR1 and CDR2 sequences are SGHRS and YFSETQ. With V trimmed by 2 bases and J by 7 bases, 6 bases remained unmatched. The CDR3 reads CASSFGTSGVEEQYF. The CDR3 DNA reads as TGCGCCAGCAGCTTCGGGACTAGCGGGGTCGAAGAGCAGTACTTC. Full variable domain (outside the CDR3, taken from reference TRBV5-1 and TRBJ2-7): KAGVTQTPRYLIKTRGQQVTLSCSPISGHRSVSWYQQTPGQGLQFLFEYFSETQRNKGNFPGRFSGRQFSNSRSEMNVSTLELGDSALYLCASSFGTSGVEEQYFGPGTRLTVT.

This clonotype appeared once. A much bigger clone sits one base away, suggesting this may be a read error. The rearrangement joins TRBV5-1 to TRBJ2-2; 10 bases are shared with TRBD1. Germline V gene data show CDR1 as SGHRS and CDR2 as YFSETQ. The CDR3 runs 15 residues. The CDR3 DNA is TGCGCCATCAGCCGCGACAGGGGGCGCGACGGGGAGCTGTTTTTT. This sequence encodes CAISRDRGRDGELFF.

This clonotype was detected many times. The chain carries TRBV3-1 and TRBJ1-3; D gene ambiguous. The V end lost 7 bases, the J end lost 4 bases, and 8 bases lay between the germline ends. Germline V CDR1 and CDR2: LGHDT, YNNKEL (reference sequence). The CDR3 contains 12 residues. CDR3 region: CASNHRGNTIYF. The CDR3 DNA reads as TGTGCCAGCAACCATAGGGGAAACACCATATATTTT.

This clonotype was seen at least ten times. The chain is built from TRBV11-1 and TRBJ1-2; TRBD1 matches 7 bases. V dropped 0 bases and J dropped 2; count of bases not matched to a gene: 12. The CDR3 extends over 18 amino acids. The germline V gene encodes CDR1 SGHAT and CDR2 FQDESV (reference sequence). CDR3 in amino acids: CASSLAPTRQGGNYGYTF. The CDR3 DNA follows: TGTGCCAGCAGCTTAGCGCCCACTCGACAGGGAGGAAACTATGGCTACACCTTC.

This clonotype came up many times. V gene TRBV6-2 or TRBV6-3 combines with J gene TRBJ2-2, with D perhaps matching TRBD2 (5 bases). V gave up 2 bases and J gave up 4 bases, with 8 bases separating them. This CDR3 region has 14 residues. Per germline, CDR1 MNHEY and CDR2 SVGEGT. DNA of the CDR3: TGTGCCAGCAGTTACGCGGGCCCCACCGGGGAGCTGTTTTTT. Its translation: CASSYAGPTGELFF.

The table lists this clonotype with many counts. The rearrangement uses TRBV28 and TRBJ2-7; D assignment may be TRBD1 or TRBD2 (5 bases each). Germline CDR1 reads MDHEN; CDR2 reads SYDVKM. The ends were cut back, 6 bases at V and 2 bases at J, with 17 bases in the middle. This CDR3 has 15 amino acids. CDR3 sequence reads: CASSPSRGTTYEQYF. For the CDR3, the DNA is TGTGCCAGCAGCCCCTCGCGAGGGACGACCTACGAGCAGTACTTC.

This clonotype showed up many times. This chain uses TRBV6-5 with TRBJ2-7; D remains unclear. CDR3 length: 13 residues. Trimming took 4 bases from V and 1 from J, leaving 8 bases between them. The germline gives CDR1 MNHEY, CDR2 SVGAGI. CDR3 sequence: CASSSPGSYEQYF. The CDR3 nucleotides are TGTGCCAGCAGTTCCCCCGGATCCTACGAGCAGTACTTC.

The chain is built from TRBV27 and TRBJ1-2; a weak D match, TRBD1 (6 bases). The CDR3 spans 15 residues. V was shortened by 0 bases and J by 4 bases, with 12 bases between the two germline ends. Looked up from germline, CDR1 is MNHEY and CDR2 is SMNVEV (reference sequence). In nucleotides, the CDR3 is TGTGCCAGCAGTTTATCGATGGGGGCACCCTATGGCTACACCTTC. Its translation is CASSLSMGAPYGYTF.

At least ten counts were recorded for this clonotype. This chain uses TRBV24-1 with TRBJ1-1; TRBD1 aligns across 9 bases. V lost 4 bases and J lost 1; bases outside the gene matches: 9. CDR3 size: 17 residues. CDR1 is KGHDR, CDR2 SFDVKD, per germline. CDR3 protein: CATSDRGQGRQNTEAFF. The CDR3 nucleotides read TGTGCCACCAGTGACAGAGGACAGGGGCGACAGAACACTGAAGCTTTCTTT.

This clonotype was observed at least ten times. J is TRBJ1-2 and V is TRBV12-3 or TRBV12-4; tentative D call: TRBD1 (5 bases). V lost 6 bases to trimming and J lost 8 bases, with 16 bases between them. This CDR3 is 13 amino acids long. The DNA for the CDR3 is TGTGCCAGCAGCCTTAACCAGGGCTGGGGCTACACCTTC. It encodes CASSLNQGWGYTF.

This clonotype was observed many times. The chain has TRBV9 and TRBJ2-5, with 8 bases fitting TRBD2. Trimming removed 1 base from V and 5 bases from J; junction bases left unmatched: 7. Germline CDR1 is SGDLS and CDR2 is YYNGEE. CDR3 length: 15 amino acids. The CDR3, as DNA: TGTGCCAGCAGCGTATTGAGCGGGAGAGGGGAGACCCAGTACTTC. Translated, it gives CASSVLSGRGETQYF.

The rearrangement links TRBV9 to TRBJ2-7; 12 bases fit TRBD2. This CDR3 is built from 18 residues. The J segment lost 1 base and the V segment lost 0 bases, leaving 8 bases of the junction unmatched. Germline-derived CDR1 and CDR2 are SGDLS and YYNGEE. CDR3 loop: CASSVEASGGAMSYEQYF. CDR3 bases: TGTGCCAGCAGCGTAGAGGCTAGCGGGGGGGCGATGTCCTACGAGCAGTACTTC.

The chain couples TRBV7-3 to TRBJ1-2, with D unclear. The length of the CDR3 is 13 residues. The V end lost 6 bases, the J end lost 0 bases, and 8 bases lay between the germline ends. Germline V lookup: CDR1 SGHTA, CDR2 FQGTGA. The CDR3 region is CASSHGANYGYTF. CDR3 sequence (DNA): TGTGCCAGCAGTCATGGGGCTAACTATGGCTACACCTTC.

The CDR3 sequence is CASSFGTGRIGPQHF. CDR3 DNA sequence: TGTGCCAGCAGTTTTGGGACAGGCCGGATTGGGCCCCAGCATTTT. The rearrangement uses TRBV25-1 and TRBJ1-5; 8 nucleotides align to TRBD1. The CDR3 runs to 15 residues. The trim removed 5 bases at V and 9 bases at J, leaving 12 bases unmatched. Germline V gene lookup returns CDR1 MGHDK and CDR2 SYGVNS.

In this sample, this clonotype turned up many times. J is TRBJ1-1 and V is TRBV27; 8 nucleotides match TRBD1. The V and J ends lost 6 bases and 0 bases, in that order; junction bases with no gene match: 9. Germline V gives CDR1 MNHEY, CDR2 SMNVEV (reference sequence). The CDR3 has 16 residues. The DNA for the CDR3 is TGTGCCAGCAGATCCAAGGGACAGGCTATGAACACTGAAGCTTTCTTT. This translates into CASRSKGQAMNTEAFF.

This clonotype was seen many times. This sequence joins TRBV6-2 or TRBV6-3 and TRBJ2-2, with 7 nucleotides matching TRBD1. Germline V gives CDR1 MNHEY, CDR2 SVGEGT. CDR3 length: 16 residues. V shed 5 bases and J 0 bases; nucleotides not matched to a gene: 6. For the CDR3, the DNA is TGTGCCAGCAGTCACAGGGGCTATCCGAACACCGGGGAGCTGTTTTTT. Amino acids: CASSHRGYPNTGELFF.